What follows are 28 T cell receptor beta chains derived from one specimen sequenced in a study of blood T cell repertoires in COVID-19. Clones were read by immunoSEQ multiplex PCR, and TCRdb kept only the in-frame ones, dropping some. The sample comprises 99,000 or so clones, roughly four fifths of which are singletons, and about 3.3% rests with the top ten. The sample comprised peripheral blood. The receptors originated from a woman older than 75 with active or convalescent COVID-19.

This chain joins TRBV19 and TRBJ1-2; D is ambiguous. Trimming cost V 6 bases and J 11 bases, with 22 bases left between them. The CDR3 has 14 amino acids. CDR1 is LNHDA, CDR2 SQIVND, per germline (reference sequence). As DNA, the CDR3 is TGTGCCAGTAGGCAAATGGGCCAGGTGGCAGAATACACCTTC. Amino acids: CASRQMGQVAEYTF. The entire variable domain, with the rest obtained from reference TRBV19 and TRBJ1-2, is as follows: DGGITQSPKYLFRKEGQNVTLSCEQNLNHDAMYWYRQDPGQGLRLIYYSQIVNDFQKGDIAEGYSVSREKKESFPLTVTSAQKNPTAFYLCASRQMGQVAEYTFGSGTRLTVV.

The rearrangement uses TRBV28 and TRBJ1-2; possible D gene TRBD1, 6 bases. Germline V gene data show CDR1 as MDHEN and CDR2 as SYDVKM. V was clipped by 5 bases and J by 2 bases, with 12 bases between them. CDR3 length: 14 amino acids. In nucleotides, the CDR3 is TGTGCCAGCAGTCCAGGGGCGGTCAACTATGGCTACACCTTC. It encodes CASSPGAVNYGYTF.

The chain recombines TRBV7-2 with TRBJ2-2, with 9 positions matching TRBD2. Germline-derived CDR1 and CDR2 are SGHTA and FQGNSA. V lost 1 base and J lost 4; bases outside the gene matches: 13. The CDR3 is 19 residues long. This CDR3 reads CASSLESWRGGASTGELFF. CDR3 DNA sequence: TGTGCCAGCAGCTTAGAAAGCTGGCGCGGGGGGGCAAGCACCGGGGAGCTGTTTTTT.

The chain is built from TRBV9 and TRBJ1-1; TRBD1 is a possible D gene (6 bases). The ends were cut back, 3 bases at V and 2 bases at J, with 8 bases in the middle. The CDR3 runs 13 residues. The V gene's germline CDR1 is SGDLS and CDR2 YYNGEE. The CDR3 DNA is TGTGCCAGCAGCGGACAGGACAACACTGAAGCTTTCTTT. Translated, it gives CASSGQDNTEAFF.

The genes are TRBV2 and TRBJ1-2, with D hard to call. The ends were cut back, 8 bases at V and 8 bases at J, with 12 bases in the middle. The germline CDR1 and CDR2 sequences are SNHLY and FYNNEI. The CDR3 covers 11 residues. The CDR3 loop is CASSVAWGYTF. Here the CDR3 DNA reads TGTGCCAGCTCAGTAGCGTGGGGCTACACCTTC.

The chain is built from TRBV7-9 and TRBJ1-1, with 9 bases fitting TRBD1. Germline V gives CDR1 SEHNR, CDR2 FQNEAQ (reference sequence). V shed 3 bases, J shed 1 base, and the junction held 3 bases outside the gene matches. The CDR3 spans 15 residues. The chain's CDR3 is CASSFSGQGNTEAFF. CDR3 nucleotides: TGTGCCAGCAGCTTTTCGGGACAGGGGAACACTGAAGCTTTCTTT. The full variable domain, completed using reference TRBV7-9 and TRBJ1-1, is DTGVSQNPRHKITKRGQNVTFRCDPISEHNRLYWYRQTLGQGPEFLTYFQNEAQLEKSRLLSDRFSAERPKGSFSTLEIQRTEQGDSAMYLCASSFSGQGNTEAFFGQGTRLTVV.

The rearrangement joins TRBV18 to TRBJ2-1, with TRBD2 matching 8 bases. The CDR3 is made up of 15 amino acids. Germline V gives CDR1 KGHSH, CDR2 LQKENI. The J segment lost 7 bases and the V segment lost 3 bases, leaving 8 bases of the junction unmatched. The CDR3 is CASSPSAGGNNEQFF. The CDR3 DNA is TGTGCCAGCTCACCCTCCGCGGGAGGAAATAATGAGCAGTTCTTC.

This sequence joins TRBV6-2 or TRBV6-3 and TRBJ2-7, with D possibly being TRBD2 (7 bases). In germline, CDR1 is MNHEY, CDR2 SVGEGT. The CDR3 extends over 17 amino acids. Deletions cut 6 bases from V and 3 bases from J, with 24 bases between. The CDR3 sequence is CASSHRASGAGGYEQYF. The CDR3 coding sequence is TGTGCCAGCAGCCACAGGGCTAGCGGTGCTGGTGGCTACGAGCAGTACTTC.

The gene calls are TRBV5-1 and TRBJ2-7, with 8 bases that match TRBD1. V dropped 4 bases and J dropped 3; count of bases not matched to a gene: 18. The CDR3 spans 18 residues. Germline values: CDR1 SGHRS, CDR2 YFSETQ. The CDR3 bases are TGCGCCAGCAGCCCAGGACAGGGAAGAGGTTTTTGGCTCTACGAGCAGTACTTC. It codes for CASSPGQGRGFWLYEQYF.

The chain recombines TRBV5-6 with TRBJ2-7, with 7 bases matching TRBD1. This CDR3 has 15 residues. The V segment lost 2 bases and the J segment 3 bases; nucleotides outside the gene matches: 8. Germline V gene sequence: CDR1 SGHDT, CDR2 YYEEEE. CDR3 sequence (DNA): TGTGCCAGCAGCTTCTGGACAGGAAAAGGCTACGAGCAGTACTTC. It encodes CASSFWTGKGYEQYF.

This clone appeared a single time. The gene calls are TRBV7-9 and TRBJ1-1; D is possibly TRBD1 (6 bases). V lost 5 bases to trimming and J lost 1 base, with 14 bases between them. This CDR3 has 15 amino acids. Germline-derived CDR1 and CDR2 are SEHNR and FQNEAQ (reference sequence). The CDR3 sequence is CASSPTGWGNTEAFF. DNA for the CDR3: TGTGCCAGCAGCCCTACAGGGTGGGGGAACACTGAAGCTTTCTTT. Full variable domain (outside the CDR3, taken from reference TRBV7-9 and TRBJ1-1): DTGVSQNPRHKITKRGQNVTFRCDPISEHNRLYWYRQTLGQGPEFLTYFQNEAQLEKSRLLSDRFSAERPKGSFSTLEIQRTEQGDSAMYLCASSPTGWGNTEAFFGQGTRLTVV.

This chain uses TRBV20-1 with TRBJ2-5, with TRBD1 matching over 8 bases. This CDR3 comprises 13 residues. CDR1 is DFQATT, CDR2 SNEGSKA, per germline (reference sequence). With 3 bases clipped from V and 10 bases from J, the junction kept 10 bases outside the gene matches. The CDR3 is CSASAGGPYGQYF. The CDR3 DNA reads as TGCAGTGCTAGTGCAGGGGGCCCCTATGGCCAGTACTTC.

The J gene is TRBJ1-2, the V gene TRBV28; D possibly corresponds to TRBD1 (5 bases). V shed 2 bases and J shed 2 bases, with 6 bases lying between them. Germline assignment: CDR1 MDHEN and CDR2 SYDVKM. The CDR3 loop spans 13 amino acids. The CDR3 protein is CASSLRQNYGYTF. In DNA, the CDR3 is TGTGCCAGCAGTTTAAGACAGAACTATGGCTACACCTTC.

The rearrangement uses TRBV30 and TRBJ2-5, with D possibly matching TRBD2 (7 bases). Germline V gives CDR1 GTSNPN, CDR2 SVGIG (reference sequence). This CDR3 contains 15 residues. Trimming took 4 bases from V and 5 from J, leaving 20 bases between them. CDR3 sequence (DNA): TGTGCCTGGACTCCCCTGGGGGGGGGCGCCGAGACCCAGTACTTC. Its protein is CAWTPLGGGAETQYF.

This clone was found a few times. The gene calls are TRBV30 and TRBJ2-2; TRBD2 matches at 9 bases. This CDR3 comprises 14 residues. V trimming: 4 bases; J trimming: 4 bases; junction bases outside the gene matches: 4. Germline V gene lookup returns CDR1 GTSNPN and CDR2 SVGIG (reference sequence). The CDR3 DNA sequence: TGTGCCTGGAAGCGGGGGGCGGGCACCGGGGAGCTGTTTTTT. Encoded protein: CAWKRGAGTGELFF.

The chain combines TRBV15 with TRBJ1-5; D may be TRBD1 (6 bases). V was clipped by 0 bases and J by 0 bases, with 21 bases between them. The CDR3 is 20 residues long. Germline V gene sequence: CDR1 LNHNV, CDR2 YYDKDF (reference sequence). The CDR3, as DNA: TGTGCCACCAGCAGAGAAAGACTATCGACAGGAAAGTATAGCAATCAGCCCCAGCATTTT. Residues: CATSRERLSTGKYSNQPQHF.

The genes are TRBV7-9 and TRBJ2-1; TRBD2 agrees at 8 bases. This CDR3 region has 17 residues. CDR1 SEHNR and CDR2 FQNEAQ come from the germline V gene (reference sequence). V lost 7 bases, J lost 6 bases, and 17 bases stayed unmatched. The CDR3 DNA is TGTGCCAGCAACACCCTTGGTAGCAGCGGGGGTGGCAATGAGCAGTTCTTC. It is translated as CASNTLGSSGGGNEQFF.

This clone has just a few counts. The V call is TRBV10-3, the J call TRBJ1-5, with TRBD1 as a possible D gene (5 bases). The germline V and J ends were trimmed by 10 bases and 7 bases, with 20 bases remaining between them. The CDR3 runs 14 residues. CDR1 ENHRY and CDR2 SYGVKD come from the germline V gene. The CDR3 is CATRERDSDQPQHF. The CDR3 DNA reads TGTGCCACCCGGGAACGGGACTCCGACCAGCCCCAGCATTTT.

The V gene is TRBV6-1, the J gene TRBJ1-2; perhaps TRBD1 as D (6 bases). This CDR3 contains 17 residues. Germline V lookup: CDR1 MNHNS, CDR2 SASEGT. Trimming stripped 4 bases from V and 7 bases from J, with 25 bases between. The CDR3 DNA follows: TGTGCCAGCAGTGCTGACTATTGGGGGGGCGATCCCGGTGGCTACACCTTC. Translating gives CASSADYWGGDPGGYTF.

The chain uses TRBV28 and TRBJ1-1, with 8 bases matching TRBD1. The CDR3 loop spans 14 amino acids. The germline CDR1 and CDR2 sequences are MDHEN and SYDVKM. V shed 5 bases, J shed 1 base, and the junction held 3 bases outside the gene matches. CDR3 in amino acids: CASSRQGWNTEAFF. DNA of the CDR3: TGTGCCAGCAGTCGACAGGGGTGGAACACTGAAGCTTTCTTT.

The table lists this clone with a few counts. This chain links TRBV29-1 with TRBJ1-2; no definite D call. The CDR3 contains 14 residues. Germline CDR1 and CDR2: SQVTM and ANQGSEA. V was trimmed by 2 bases and J by 0 bases, leaving 10 bases between them. The CDR3 loop reads CSVENSPANYGYTF. As DNA, the CDR3 is TGCAGCGTTGAAAACTCACCGGCTAACTATGGCTACACCTTC.

This clone occurred once. This chain uses TRBV29-1 with TRBJ1-2; TRBD1 might be the D (5 bases). Germline CDR1 SQVTM, CDR2 ANQGSEA. With 6 bases removed from V and 5 bases from J, the gap between germline ends came to 19 bases. This CDR3 is built from 14 residues. CDR3 sequence reads: CSVSHSTQGYGYTF. In nucleotides, the CDR3 is TGCAGCGTGTCCCACTCGACCCAGGGATATGGCTACACCTTC. The full variable domain, in which reference TRBV29-1 and TRBJ1-2 provide the parts outside the CDR3, is SAVISQKPSRDICQRGTSLTIQCQVDSQVTMMFWYRQQPGQSLTLIATANQGSEATYESGFVIDKFPISRPNLTFSTLTVSNMSPEDSSIYLCSVSHSTQGYGYTFGSGTRLTVV.

The chain joins TRBV2 to TRBJ1-6; 8 bases align to TRBD1. Germline V gene lookup returns CDR1 SNHLY and CDR2 FYNNEI. Germline trimming cut 7 bases from V and 8 bases from J; bases unmatched to any gene: 10. The CDR3 is 15 residues long. CDR3 protein: CASTPRTGFDSPLHF. The CDR3, as DNA: TGTGCCAGCACTCCACGGACAGGGTTCGATTCACCCCTCCACTTT.

The rearrangement links TRBV25-1 to TRBJ1-1, with D hard to call. The length of the CDR3 is 13 residues. Deletions cut 4 bases from V and 6 bases from J, with 12 bases between. Germline-derived CDR1 and CDR2 are MGHDK and SYGVNS. This chain's CDR3 is CASSGGHVSEAFF. The CDR3 nucleotides are TGTGCCAGCAGTGGCGGCCATGTCTCTGAAGCTTTCTTT.

A remark on this clone: A read error may account for a junction end that differs from germline. The chain recombines TRBV7-7 with TRBJ2-1; the match to TRBD2 covers 7 bases. Germline CDR1 and CDR2: SSHAT and FNYEAQ (reference sequence). The CDR3 is 15 residues long. The CDR3 here is CASSLSGTTNNEQFF. In nucleotides, the CDR3 is TGTGCTAGCAGCTTGTCCGGGACTACTAACAATGAGCAGTTCTTC. Supplemented by reference TRBV7-7 and TRBJ2-1, the full variable domain reads GAGVSQSPRYKVTKRGQDVTLRCDPISSHATLYWYQQALGQGPEFLTYFNYEAQPDKSGLPSDRFSAERPEGSISTLTIQRTEQRDSAMYRCASSLSGTTNNEQFFGPGTRLTVL.

The V gene is TRBV19, the J gene TRBJ2-3; perhaps TRBD1 as D (5 bases). The CDR3 is 15 amino acids. Deletions cut 5 bases from V and 2 bases from J, with 14 bases between. Germline CDR1 LNHDA, CDR2 SQIVND (reference sequence). In nucleotides, the CDR3 is TGTGCCAGTAGTGTTAGACAGAACCCCACAGATACGCAGTATTTT. This gives the protein CASSVRQNPTDTQYF.

The chain is built from TRBV7-9 and TRBJ1-6; 8 bases map to TRBD1. Germline assignment: CDR1 SEHNR and CDR2 FQNEAQ (reference sequence). Germline trimming cut 6 bases from V and 5 bases from J; bases unmatched to any gene: 3. This CDR3 has 14 residues. The CDR3 DNA sequence: TGTGCCAGCAGGAGGACAGGGAATAATTCACCCCTCCACTTT. It is translated as CASRRTGNNSPLHF.

The rearrangement uses TRBV5-1 and TRBJ1-5; 7 nucleotides agree with TRBD1. V was pared by 0 bases and J by 3 bases, with 3 bases of the junction left unmatched. The CDR3 sequence is 15 residues long. Germline loops: CDR1 SGHRS, CDR2 YFSETQ. CDR3 DNA: TGCGCCAGCAGCTTGGAGGGGGCGTTCAATCAGCCCCAGCATTTT. Encoded protein: CASSLEGAFNQPQHF.